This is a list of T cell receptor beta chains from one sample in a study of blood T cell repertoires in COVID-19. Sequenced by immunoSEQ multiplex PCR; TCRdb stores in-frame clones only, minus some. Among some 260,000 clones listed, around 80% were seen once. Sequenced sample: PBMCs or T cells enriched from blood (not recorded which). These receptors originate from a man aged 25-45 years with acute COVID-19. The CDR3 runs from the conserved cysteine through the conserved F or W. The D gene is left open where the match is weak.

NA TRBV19 CASKEGGARTEAFF
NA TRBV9 CASSVVPDAGNEQFF
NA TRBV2 CASEGGKLFF
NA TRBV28 CASSAGDAENYGYTF
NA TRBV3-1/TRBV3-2 CASSQGGKGDEQFF
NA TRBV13 CASSSIGLPADTQYF
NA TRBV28 CASSLAGKGGASQPQHF
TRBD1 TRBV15 CATSRDAPGTGPGNTIYF
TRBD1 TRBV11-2 CASSRRTGEADTQYF
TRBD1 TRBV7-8 CASSRDGTGYSRGTEAFF
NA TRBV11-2 CASSRTDSMNTEAFF
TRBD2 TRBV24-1 CATSDSGTRSYNEQFF
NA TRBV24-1 CATSGHSNQPQHF
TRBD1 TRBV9 CASSDRQGPTGEQFF
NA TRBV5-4 CASSFVAVRTQYF
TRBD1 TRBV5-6 CASSPDRGLNQPQHF
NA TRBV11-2 CASSSPGTRTNEQFF
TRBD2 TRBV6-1 CASSVLQRGDFNEQFF
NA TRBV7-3 CASSSDSRGPQHF
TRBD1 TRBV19 CASSILGQGVIFAQHF
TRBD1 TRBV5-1 CASSFGDRDTGELFF
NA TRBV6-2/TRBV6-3 CASSYQGETQYF
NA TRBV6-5 CASSYGSGGTNEKLFF
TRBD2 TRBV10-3 CAISELAGGETQYF
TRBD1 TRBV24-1 CATSTGTGYNQPQHF
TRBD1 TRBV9 CASSVVGAGGGNTEAFF
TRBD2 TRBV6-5 CASSYSRTSGFNEQFF
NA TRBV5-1 CASSQERRDTEAFF
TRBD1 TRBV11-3 CASSVRDRREQFF
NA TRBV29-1 CSVGARNGMPSTEAFF
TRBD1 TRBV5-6 CASSLLGQGVRTGELFF
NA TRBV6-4 CASSDSGANVLTF
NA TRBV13 CASSPEAGVRRQPQHF
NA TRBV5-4 CASSLLGGRSEETQYF
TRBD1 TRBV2 CASSLTGGSGDTQYF
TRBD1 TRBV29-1 CSITGGVSEAFF
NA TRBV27 CASSLSGVGTGHF
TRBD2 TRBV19 CASTDRGLVDGTDTQYF
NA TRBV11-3 CASSFGQGNTEAFF
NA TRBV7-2 CASSLARGGTGELFF
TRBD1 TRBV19 CASSVDRGGTEAFF
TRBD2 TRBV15 CATSRDRATSGYNEQFF
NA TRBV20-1 CSAPRYTEAFF
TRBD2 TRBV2 CASTEGLAQTQYF
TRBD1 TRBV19 CASKGGMNTEAFF
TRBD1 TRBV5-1 CASSLSQGAGDTIYF
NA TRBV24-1 CATSDQKRLDEQFF
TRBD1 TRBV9 CASSAKSGGSGNTIYF
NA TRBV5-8 CASSFGSLDRETQYF
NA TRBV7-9 CASSLVSATNEKLFF
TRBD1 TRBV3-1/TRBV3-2 CASSPGQGHYGYTF
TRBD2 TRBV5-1 CASSRTSGGETQYF
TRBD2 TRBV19 CASGTSGSGTGELFF
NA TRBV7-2 CASSSTAGHQETQYF
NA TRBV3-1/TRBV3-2 CASSPGRETQYF
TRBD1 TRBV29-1 CSVGQGGGTEAFF